This TCR beta chain was sequenced for a study of Ad26.COV2.S vaccination and SARS-CoV-2 variants. Study-wide results and caveats: Considerable breadth of spike-specific CD8+ and CD4+ T cell responses has reportedly been documented following vaccination.

Treatment: about 20 received Ad26.COV2.S at low or high dose, single or two shots; five or six received placebo; per-sample allocation not given. Sampling occurred on day 63 after the first vaccine or placebo injection. This person who donated was an adult of 18-55 years in Boston. Profiled with immunoSEQ multiplex PCR; TCRdb holds only in-frame clones, not every one. The table includes more than 300,000 clones, about 82% detected once. Worth noting for this clone: Its specificity is not known.

The CDR3 length is 13 residues. Deletions cut 5 bases from V and 3 bases from J, with 11 bases between. CDR1 and CDR2 (germline): MDHEN, SYDVKM. Material: peripheral blood, obtained in a trial of Ad26.COV2.S vaccine versus placebo. The chain uses TRBV28 and TRBJ2-7; TRBD2 is a possible D gene (5 bases). The TCR sequence derives from a person aged 18 to 65 who received the Ad26.COV2.S COVID-19 vaccine or a placebo. CDR3 DNA: TGTGCCAGCAGTCCCCCGGCGGGCTACGAGCAGTACTTC. Its translation: CASSPPAGYEQYF.